A single sample is the source of the 32 T cell receptor beta chains below, sequenced in a study of control samples from healthy donors and cancer patients. The repertoire was sequenced with immunoSEQ multiplex PCR; TCRdb's copy has only in-frame clones and lacks some. Of nearly 200,000 clones in the sample, around 93% are singletons; the top ten hold around 1.9%. Sequencing was performed on blood. The receptors derive from a young man in good health.

The chain couples TRBV5-1 to TRBJ1-5; D remains unclear. This CDR3 has 16 residues. V dropped 0 bases and J dropped 1 base, with 11 bases sitting between them. Germline lookup yields CDR1 SGHRS and CDR2 YFSETQ. CDR3 sequence (DNA): TGCGCCAGCAGCTTGGACGCGAGAGGGAGCAATCAGCCCCAGCATTTT. Translation gives CASSLDARGSNQPQHF.

The chain joins TRBV11-1 to TRBJ1-1, with D possibly TRBD1 on 6 matching bases. The germline gives CDR1 SGHAT, CDR2 FQDESV (reference sequence). The CDR3 contains 15 residues. The V and J ends lost 5 bases and 1 base respectively, with 14 bases between them. The CDR3 DNA is TGTGCCAGCAGCCTCCTGAGGGGACAGAACACTGAAGCTTTCTTT. As protein: CASSLLRGQNTEAFF.

CDR3 region: CASSSAGISGNTIYF. The DNA for the CDR3 is TGTGCCAGCAGTTCCGCAGGAATCTCTGGAAACACCATATATTTT. The chain links TRBV6-6 to TRBJ1-3; D unclear. Per germline, CDR1 MNHNY and CDR2 SVGAGI (reference sequence). The CDR3 covers 15 residues. V was trimmed by 4 bases and J by 0 bases, leaving 10 bases between them.

The J gene is TRBJ2-2, the V gene TRBV6-4; D gene uncertain. V dropped 3 bases and J dropped 4 bases, with 6 bases sitting between them. This CDR3 has 13 residues. The germline V gene has CDR1 MRHNA and CDR2 SNTAGT. CDR3 amino acids: CASSDQGTGELFF. Here the CDR3 DNA reads TGTGCCAGCAGTGATCAAGGCACCGGGGAGCTGTTTTTT.

J is TRBJ1-1 and V is TRBV5-1; the D is unclear. The germline gives CDR1 SGHRS, CDR2 YFSETQ. The CDR3 consists of 15 residues. The V end was cut by 0 bases, the J end by 1 base, with 10 bases between. The CDR3 spells CASSLAGVSNTEAFF. The CDR3 region has the DNA TGCGCCAGCAGCTTGGCCGGGGTATCGAACACTGAAGCTTTCTTT.

The chain joins TRBV4-1 to TRBJ1-2; D may be TRBD1 (5 bases). The CDR3 sequence is 15 residues long. The germline gives CDR1 MGHRA, CDR2 YSYEKL. The V end was cut by 4 bases, the J end by 4 bases, with 16 bases between. CDR3 nucleotide sequence: TGCGCCAGCAGCCGAGCAGGGTATGCCGTCTATGGCTACACCTTC. Translated: CASSRAGYAVYGYTF.

V is TRBV3-1 (or the pseudogene TRBV3-2) and J is TRBJ2-1; possibly TRBD1 for D (6 bases). The V end was cut by 0 bases, the J end by 3 bases, with 9 bases between. From germline, CDR1 is LGHDT and CDR2 YNNKEL (reference sequence). The CDR3 runs to 15 residues. CDR3 nucleotide sequence: TGTGCCAGCAGCCAAGATGGGGGCAGCTACAATGAGCAGTTCTTC. This codes for CASSQDGGSYNEQFF.

This chain's CDR3 is CASSDRVGSYNEQFF. Written as DNA, the CDR3 is TGTGCCAGCAGTGATCGCGTCGGTTCCTACAATGAGCAGTTCTTC. The chain has TRBV6-4 and TRBJ2-1; no firm D call. The CDR3 is made up of 15 amino acids. Germline values: CDR1 MRHNA, CDR2 SNTAGT. Trimming shortened V by 3 bases and J by 1 base, and 10 bases separated the two germline ends.

The chain uses TRBV27 and TRBJ1-6; TRBD1 might be the D (5 bases). The CDR3 is 16 amino acids. V was cut by 3 bases and J by 6 bases, with 15 bases left in between. Germline CDR1 and CDR2: MNHEY and SMNVEV (reference sequence). CDR3 nucleotide sequence: TGTGCCAGCAGTTTCGGGGCAGGGATTGGTAATTCACCCCTCCACTTT. This sequence encodes CASSFGAGIGNSPLHF.

The chain couples TRBV19 to TRBJ1-1, with TRBD1 identical over 8 bases. Per germline, CDR1 LNHDA and CDR2 SQIVND (reference sequence). V was pared by 4 bases and J by 2 bases, with 12 bases of the junction left unmatched. This CDR3 spans 17 amino acids. The CDR3 reads CASSNDRGRRVNTEAFF. In nucleotides, the CDR3 is TGTGCCAGTAGTAACGACAGGGGCCGGCGGGTAAACACTGAAGCTTTCTTT.

The rearrangement joins TRBV7-2 to TRBJ2-7, with 10 bases aligning to TRBD2. Germline CDR1 and CDR2: SGHTA and FQGNSA. Germline trimming cut 5 bases from V and 0 bases from J; bases unmatched to any gene: 7. This CDR3 region has 16 residues. CDR3 region: CASSPRLAGNSYEQYF. The CDR3, as DNA: TGTGCCAGCAGCCCAAGACTAGCGGGCAACTCCTACGAGCAGTACTTC.

V and J are TRBV2 and TRBJ2-7; perhaps TRBD1 as D (6 bases). This CDR3 region has 13 residues. The germline CDR1 and CDR2 sequences are SNHLY and FYNNEI. The V and J ends lost 7 bases and 2 bases respectively, with 12 bases between them. CDR3 residues: CASTWTETYEQYF. As DNA, the CDR3 is TGTGCCAGCACCTGGACAGAAACCTACGAGCAGTACTTC.

The chain has TRBV6-6 and TRBJ2-3; 12 positions match TRBD2. The CDR3 spans 16 residues. Trimming removed 6 bases from V and 2 bases from J; junction bases left unmatched: 6. Germline V CDR1 and CDR2: MNHNY, SVGAGI (reference sequence). This CDR3 is CASRRTSGEYTDTQYF. In DNA, the CDR3 is TGTGCCAGCAGACGGACTAGCGGGGAATACACAGATACGCAGTATTTT.

The genes are TRBV6-5 and TRBJ1-5; 7 bases align to TRBD1. CDR3 length: 15 amino acids. From germline, CDR1 is MNHEY and CDR2 SVGAGI. V shed 5 bases, J shed 0 bases, and the junction held 4 bases outside the gene matches. CDR3 amino acids: CASSKGAHSNQPQHF. The CDR3 DNA is TGTGCCAGCAGTAAGGGGGCACATAGCAATCAGCCCCAGCATTTT.

This clone was seen only once. The rearrangement links TRBV4-1 to TRBJ1-2; D call uncertain. V dropped 7 bases and J dropped 0 bases, with 9 bases sitting between them. Germline assignment: CDR1 MGHRA and CDR2 YSYEKL. The CDR3 sequence is 13 residues long. CDR3 coding DNA: TGCGCCAGCACTCCAGGAGCTAACTATGGCTACACCTTC. This gives the protein CASTPGANYGYTF.

The CDR3 DNA reads TGTGCCAGCAGCTTAAGACAGCCCTTGCACACTGAAGCTTTCTTT. Translation gives CASSLRQPLHTEAFF. This rearrangement joins TRBV13 to TRBJ1-1, with a tentative D call TRBD1 (5 bases). The germline gives CDR1 PRHDT, CDR2 FYEKMQ (reference sequence). The CDR3 has 15 residues. V lost 2 bases to trimming and J lost 3 bases, with 13 bases between them.

This chain uses TRBV3-1 (or the pseudogene TRBV3-2) with TRBJ2-1, with a tentative D call TRBD2 (5 bases). The CDR3 has 15 amino acids. V was pared by 2 bases and J by 4 bases, with 12 bases between. Germline V gives CDR1 LGHDT, CDR2 YNNKEL (reference sequence). The CDR3 sequence: CASSQLSGAYNEQFF. The CDR3 nucleotides are TGTGCCAGCAGCCAATTAAGCGGCGCTTACAATGAGCAGTTCTTC.

This clone was detected a few times. The J gene is TRBJ1-6, the V gene TRBV6-9; tentative D call: TRBD1 (5 bases). Looked up from germline, CDR1 is MNHGY and CDR2 is SVAAGI. This CDR3 has 15 amino acids. V was cut by 2 bases and J by 9 bases, with 14 bases left in between. The CDR3 protein is CASSYRQISSSPLHF. The CDR3 bases are TGTGCCAGCAGTTATCGACAGATCAGTAGTTCACCCCTCCACTTT.

The chain links TRBV5-8 to TRBJ2-3, with 12 bases lining up with TRBD2. This CDR3 comprises 15 residues. Germline-derived CDR1 and CDR2 are SGHTS and YDEGEE. V shed 4 bases and J 1 base; nucleotides not matched to a gene: 1. This CDR3 is CASSRLAGGTDTQYF. DNA for the CDR3: TGTGCCAGCAGCCGACTAGCGGGGGGCACAGATACGCAGTATTTT.

The CDR3 protein is CASSGPLGTYYTF. CDR3 nucleotide sequence: TGTGCCAGCAGCGGGCCCCTGGGGACATATTACACCTTC. The chain joins TRBV9 to TRBJ1-2, with D perhaps TRBD1 (6 bases). The CDR3 totals 13 residues. Germline loops: CDR1 SGDLS, CDR2 YYNGEE. The germline V and J ends were trimmed by 3 bases and 11 bases, with 17 bases remaining between them. Full variable domain (remainder filled in from reference TRBV9 and TRBJ1-2): DSGVTQTPKHLITATGQRVTLRCSPRSGDLSVYWYQQSLDQGLQFLIQYYNGEERAKGNILERFSAQQFPDLHSELNLSSLELGDSALYFCASSGPLGTYYTFGSGTRLTVV.

V gene TRBV7-2 combines with J gene TRBJ1-3; no reliable D call. V shed 0 bases and J shed 0 bases, with 12 bases lying between them. The CDR3 covers 17 residues. The V gene's germline CDR1 is SGHTA and CDR2 FQGNSA. The CDR3 DNA reads TGTGCCAGCAGCTTAGCCCCCGTCACTTACTCTGGAAACACCATATATTTT. This sequence encodes CASSLAPVTYSGNTIYF. Full variable domain (outside the CDR3, taken from reference TRBV7-2 and TRBJ1-3): GAGVSQSPSNKVTEKGKDVELRCDPISGHTALYWYRQSLGQGLEFLIYFQGNSAPDKSGLPSDRFSAERTGGSVSTLTIQRTQQEDSAVYLCASSLAPVTYSGNTIYFGEGSWLTVV.

The rearrangement links TRBV30 to TRBJ1-1, with TRBD1 as a possible D gene (5 bases). The germline CDR1 and CDR2 sequences are GTSNPN and SVGIG (reference sequence). The V gene lost 2 bases and the J gene lost 5 bases, with 15 bases spanning the gap. This CDR3 spans 14 amino acids. CDR3 sequence (DNA): TGTGCCTGGAGTAGACGGGACTCGGGGACTGAAGCTTTCTTT. It specifies CAWSRRDSGTEAFF.

This chain uses TRBV6-6 with TRBJ2-7, with D perhaps given as TRBD1 or TRBD2 (6 bases each). The CDR3 sequence is 15 residues long. V was pared by 7 bases and J by 3 bases, with 19 bases between. Germline V lookup: CDR1 MNHNY, CDR2 SVGAGI (reference sequence). The CDR3 protein is CASTIGQQGGYEQYF. The CDR3 DNA is TGTGCCAGCACTATCGGACAGCAGGGAGGCTACGAGCAGTACTTC.

This rearrangement joins TRBV19 to TRBJ2-1; 7 nucleotides line up with TRBD1. The J segment lost 4 bases and the V segment lost 2 bases, leaving 5 bases of the junction unmatched. CDR1 and CDR2 from the germline V gene are LNHDA and SQIVND (reference sequence). The CDR3 is 15 residues long. The CDR3 loop reads CASSINPQGYNEQFF. CDR3 bases: TGTGCCAGTAGTATAAACCCACAGGGGTACAATGAGCAGTTCTTC.

This chain connects TRBV5-1 to TRBJ1-2; tentatively, D is TRBD1 (5 bases). The CDR3 runs to 13 residues. CDR1 is SGHRS, CDR2 YFSETQ, per germline. V was pared by 3 bases and J by 1 base, with 7 bases between. The CDR3 reads CASSSQGNYGYTF. CDR3 nucleotides: TGCGCCAGCAGCTCTCAGGGTAACTATGGCTACACCTTC.

V gene TRBV28 combines with J gene TRBJ1-3, with TRBD1 as a possible D gene (6 bases). The V gene lost 7 bases and the J gene lost 2 bases, with 9 bases spanning the gap. The length of the CDR3 is 13 residues. Germline V gene lookup returns CDR1 MDHEN and CDR2 SYDVKM. The CDR3: CASTPGAGNTIYF. The CDR3 DNA reads as TGTGCCAGCACTCCAGGGGCTGGAAACACCATATATTTT.

The chain carries TRBV4-1 and TRBJ2-1, with unresolved D. The CDR3 extends over 17 amino acids. Germline V lookup: CDR1 MGHRA, CDR2 YSYEKL. Trimming stripped 0 bases from V and 4 bases from J, with 16 bases between. The CDR3 sequence is CASSQDPSGSRYNEQFF. CDR3 DNA sequence: TGCGCCAGCAGCCAAGATCCCTCCGGGTCCCGTTACAATGAGCAGTTCTTC.

The chain joins TRBV30 to TRBJ1-4, with a tentative D call TRBD1 (5 bases). With 0 bases removed from V and 1 base from J, the gap between germline ends came to 6 bases. The CDR3 extends over 14 amino acids. In germline, CDR1 is GTSNPN, CDR2 SVGIG (reference sequence). The CDR3 loop is CAWSVTETNEKLFF. The DNA for the CDR3 is TGTGCCTGGAGTGTGACAGAAACTAATGAAAAACTGTTTTTT.

This clone occurred many times. The rearrangement links TRBV12-3 or TRBV12-4 to TRBJ2-3; TRBD1 agrees at 9 bases. The V segment lost 7 bases and the J segment 3 bases; nucleotides outside the gene matches: 2. This CDR3 comprises 13 residues. CDR3 residues: CASNGQGTDTQYF. The CDR3 DNA sequence: TGTGCCAGCAACGGACAGGGGACAGATACGCAGTATTTT.

The rearrangement uses TRBV28 and TRBJ2-3, with D maybe TRBD1 (5 bases). This CDR3 comprises 12 residues. Germline loops: CDR1 MDHEN, CDR2 SYDVKM. Trimming shortened V by 8 bases and J by 1 base, and 7 bases separated the two germline ends. CDR3 in DNA: TGTGCCAGCGCAGGGCGCACAGATACGCAGTATTTT. This sequence encodes CASAGRTDTQYF.

This clone was detected once. As DNA, the CDR3 is TGTGCCAGCTCACCACGGCCAGATAACACTGAAGCTTTCTTT. Translating gives CASSPRPDNTEAFF. This sequence joins TRBV18 and TRBJ1-1; D gene ambiguous. This CDR3 spans 14 amino acids. Looked up from germline, CDR1 is KGHSH and CDR2 is LQKENI. The V and J ends lost 1 base and 2 bases respectively, with 8 bases between them.

As DNA, the CDR3 is TGCGCCAGCAGCCAAGGGAACTCCGTACGGGTCGGTTCCTATGGCTACACCTTC. Its translation is CASSQGNSVRVGSYGYTF. The rearrangement uses TRBV4-1 and TRBJ1-2; D is unresolved. Germline assignment: CDR1 MGHRA and CDR2 YSYEKL. V lost 1 base, J lost 4 bases, and 22 bases lay in between. This CDR3 has 18 amino acids.